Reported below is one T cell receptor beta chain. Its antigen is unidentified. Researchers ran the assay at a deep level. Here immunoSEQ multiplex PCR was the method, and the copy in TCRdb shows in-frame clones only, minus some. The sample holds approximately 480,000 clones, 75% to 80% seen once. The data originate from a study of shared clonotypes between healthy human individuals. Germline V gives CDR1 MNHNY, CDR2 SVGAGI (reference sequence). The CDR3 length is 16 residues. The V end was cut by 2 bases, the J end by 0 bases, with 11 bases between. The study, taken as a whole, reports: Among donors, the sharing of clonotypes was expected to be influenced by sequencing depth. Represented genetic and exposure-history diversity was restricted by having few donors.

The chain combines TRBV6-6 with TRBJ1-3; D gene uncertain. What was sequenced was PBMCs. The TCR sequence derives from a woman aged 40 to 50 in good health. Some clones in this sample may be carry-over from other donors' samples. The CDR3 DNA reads TGTGCCAGCAGTTACAAGACTGGGAGCTCTGGAAACACCATATATTTT. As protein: CASSYKTGSSGNTIYF.